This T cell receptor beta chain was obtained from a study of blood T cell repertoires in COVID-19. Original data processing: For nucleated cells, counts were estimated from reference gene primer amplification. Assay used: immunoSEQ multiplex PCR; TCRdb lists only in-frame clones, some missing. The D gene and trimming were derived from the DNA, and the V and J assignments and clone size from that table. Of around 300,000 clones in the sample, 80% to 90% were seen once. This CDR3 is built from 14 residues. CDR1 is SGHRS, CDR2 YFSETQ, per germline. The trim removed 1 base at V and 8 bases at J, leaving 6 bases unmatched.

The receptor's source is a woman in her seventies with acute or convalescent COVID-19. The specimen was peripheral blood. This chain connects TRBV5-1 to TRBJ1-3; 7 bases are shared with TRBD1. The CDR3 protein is CASSLTGEGHTIYF. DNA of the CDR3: TGCGCCAGCAGCTTGACAGGGGAAGGGCACACCATATATTTT.